This TCR beta chain is from a study of T cell responses to AZD1222 COVID-19 vaccine. This clone was recorded only once. Germline CDR1 is SNHLY and CDR2 is FYNNEI. This CDR3 has 13 amino acids. Trimming pared 5 bases from V and 5 bases from J, leaving 9 bases between. Libraries were prepared by immunoSEQ multiplex PCR; TCRdb keeps only in-frame clonotypes and omits some of them. The sample yields 60,000 to 70,000 clones, 85% seen once. This chain connects TRBV2 to TRBJ1-4; no firm D call. This TCR was sampled from an adult in good health. Sequenced material: peripheral blood, taken on day 0 of AZD1222 vaccination. CDR3 DNA: TGTGCCAGCAGTAGGGCAGGAAATGAAAAACTGTTTTTT. It codes for CASSRAGNEKLFF.